A selection of T cell receptor beta chains follows, all from one sample in a study of blood T cell repertoires in COVID-19. Some clones are missing from TCRdb's copy, which holds only in-frame ones; the method was immunoSEQ multiplex PCR. The sample contains approximately 65,000 clones, 80% to 95% of which appear only once. The sample was peripheral blood. These receptors all come from a middle-aged man with COVID-19, enrolled during active disease. Both conserved end residues are part of each CDR3. A D gene is named only where the DNA matches it firmly. Clone size is stated in some rows and not others, as once, few, many or a class when expanded.

TRBJ2-1 | . | TRBV7-2 | TRBD2 | CASSSTTSAPYNEQFF | TGTGCCAGCAGCTCCACGACTAGCGCGCCCTACAATGAGCAGTTCTTC
TRBJ2-3 | . | TRBV18 | TRBD2 | CASSPNYSGSRGDTQYF | TGTGCCAGCTCACCAAATTATAGCGGGAGTCGTGGAGATACGCAGTATTTT
TRBJ1-2 | . | TRBV5-1 | TRBD1 | CASSPMGGQGYGYTF | TGCGCCAGCAGCCCCATGGGGGGACAGGGATATGGCTACACCTTC
TRBJ1-2 | . | TRBV29-1 | . | CSVEGGVYGYTF | TGCAGCGTTGAGGGGGGGGTCTATGGCTACACCTTC
TRBJ1-5 | . | TRBV19 | . | CASSTSGNQPQHF | TGTGCCAGTAGTACCTCAGGGAATCAGCCCCAGCATTTT
TRBJ2-7 | once | TRBV27 | TRBD2 | CASSLRLAGGEQYF | TGTGCCAGCAGCCTTCGACTAGCGGGAGGCGAGCAGTACTTC
TRBJ1-1 | . | TRBV5-5 | . | CASSFGGALNTEAFF | TGTGCCAGCAGCTTTGGAGGGGCGCTGAACACTGAAGCTTTCTTT
TRBJ1-1 | . | TRBV29-1 | . | CSVEAGVNTEAFF | TGCAGCGTTGAAGCAGGGGTGAACACTGAAGCTTTCTTT
TRBJ1-6 | . | TRBV4-2 | . | CASSPVPGVNSPLHF | TGTGCCAGCAGCCCTGTCCCAGGGGTAAATTCACCCCTCCACTTT
TRBJ2-1 | . | TRBV28 | . | CASSFAAGKFF | TGTGCCAGCAGTTTCGCGGCAGGGAAGTTCTTC
TRBJ2-2 | . | TRBV27 | TRBD1 | CASSPRQGWTGELFF | TGTGCCAGCAGTCCCCGACAGGGGTGGACCGGGGAGCTGTTTTTT
TRBJ2-7 | . | TRBV19 | . | CASSIGGGYEQYF | TGTGCCAGTAGTATAGGAGGGGGCTACGAGCAGTACTTC
TRBJ2-7 | . | TRBV6-1 | TRBD2 | CASSVGGGPSRSYEQYF | TGTGCCAGCAGTGTGGGGGGAGGGCCCTCCCGCTCCTACGAGCAGTACTTC
TRBJ2-1 | . | TRBV6-2/TRBV6-3 | TRBD2 | CASSYLSGRFNNEQFF | TGTGCCAGCAGTTACTTGAGCGGGAGATTTAACAATGAGCAGTTCTTC
TRBJ1-4 | . | TRBV7-9 | TRBD1 | CASSVGDSVEKLFF | TGTGCCAGCAGCGTCGGGGACAGCGTTGAAAAACTGTTTTTT
TRBJ2-7 | . | TRBV2 | . | CASTRSQGTYEQYF | TGTGCCAGCACCCGCAGCCAGGGGACCTACGAGCAGTACTTC
TRBJ1-3 | . | TRBV3-1/TRBV3-2 | . | CASSQAGSGNTIYF | TGTGCCAGCAGCCAGGCGGGCTCTGGAAACACCATATATTTT
TRBJ2-1 | . | TRBV12-5 | TRBD2 | CASGPGLAGGGDEQFF | TGTGCTAGTGGCCCAGGACTAGCGGGAGGTGGCGATGAGCAGTTCTTC
TRBJ1-3 | . | TRBV12-5 | TRBD1 | CASGLVLEGQGAERNTIYF | TGTGCTAGTGGTTTGGTACTGGAGGGACAGGGGGCGGAAAGAAACACCATATATTTT
TRBJ1-5 | . | TRBV3-1/TRBV3-2 | . | CASSQSWWSNQPQHF | TGTGCCAGCAGCCAAAGCTGGTGGAGCAATCAGCCCCAGCATTTT
TRBJ1-4 | . | TRBV7-9 | . | CASSLPGANEKLFF | TGTGCCAGCAGCTTACCAGGGGCTAATGAAAAACTGTTTTTT
TRBJ2-3 | . | TRBV7-2 | . | CASSLYSGNTDTQYF | TGTGCCAGCAGCTTATATAGCGGTAACACAGATACGCAGTATTTT
TRBJ1-6 | . | TRBV19 | . | CASKQVPNSPLHF | TGTGCCAGTAAACAGGTACCCAATTCACCCCTCCACTTT
TRBJ2-7 | . | TRBV10-3 | TRBD1 | CAISGTGSYEQYF | TGTGCCATCAGTGGGACAGGGTCCTACGAGCAGTACTTC
TRBJ2-7 | once | TRBV6-6 | TRBD1 | CASSGPGQGSSYEQYF | TGTGCCAGCAGTGGCCCGGGACAGGGTAGCTCCTACGAGCAGTACTTC
TRBJ2-1 | . | TRBV29-1 | TRBD2 | CSARTSGRIEQFF | TGCAGCGCTCGGACTAGCGGGAGGATTGAGCAGTTCTTC
TRBJ1-1 | once | TRBV11-2 | . | CASSRQGITEAFF | TGTGCCAGCAGCCGGCAGGGTATCACTGAAGCTTTCTTT
TRBJ2-2 | few | TRBV11-1 | . | CASSLGNSGELFF | TGTGCCAGCAGCCTAGGCAACTCCGGGGAGCTGTTTTTT
TRBJ2-7 | . | TRBV29-1 | TRBD2 | CSVAVASGSLYEQYF | TGCAGCGTGGCAGTGGCTAGCGGGAGTCTCTACGAGCAGTACTTC
TRBJ2-3 | . | TRBV13 | TRBD2 | CASSVSGSSDTQYF | TGTGCCAGCTCTGTCAGCGGGAGTTCAGATACGCAGTATTTT
TRBJ1-1 | . | TRBV19 | TRBD1 | CASSSGTGFAEAFF | TGTGCCAGTAGTTCCGGGACAGGGTTTGCTGAAGCTTTCTTT
TRBJ2-1 | once | TRBV7-2 | . | CASSLWSTNEQFF | TGTGCCAGCAGCTTATGGAGTACTAATGAGCAGTTCTTC
TRBJ2-3 | . | TRBV24-1 | TRBD2 | CATSDLAGADTQYF | TGTGCCACCAGTGATTTGGCGGGAGCAGATACGCAGTATTTT
TRBJ1-1 | . | TRBV2 | TRBD1 | CASSARQGDTEAFF | TGTGCCAGCAGTGCGAGACAGGGGGACACTGAAGCTTTCTTT
TRBJ2-5 | once | TRBV6-6 | . | CASSYPKETQYF | TGTGCCAGCAGTTACCCTAAAGAGACCCAGTACTTC
TRBJ2-5 | . | TRBV9 | . | CASSPGNSQETQYF | TGTGCCAGCAGCCCCGGGAACTCCCAAGAGACCCAGTACTTC
TRBJ1-1 | few | TRBV2 | . | CASSGGRGAFF | TGTGCCAGCAGTGGGGGCAGGGGAGCTTTCTTT
TRBJ2-3 | . | TRBV7-2 | . | CASSLGLFSTDTQYF | TGTGCCAGCAGCTTAGGGCTTTTTAGCACAGATACGCAGTATTTT
TRBJ1-1 | . | TRBV7-2 | . | CASSLAAGTPFPGLNTEAFF | TGTGCCAGCAGCTTAGCGGCGGGGACCCCTTTTCCGGGCTTGAACACTGAAGCTTTCTTT
TRBJ2-1 | . | TRBV4-3 | TRBD2 | CASSPLAGGTYNEQFF | TGCGCCAGCAGCCCCCTAGCGGGAGGAACCTACAATGAGCAGTTCTTC
TRBJ2-2 | . | TRBV5-1 | . | CASSLDPQGTYTGELFF | TGCGCCAGCAGCTTGGATCCCCAAGGGACATACACCGGGGAGCTGTTTTTT
TRBJ1-6 | . | TRBV18 | TRBD1 | CASSPRGAQGNSPLHF | TGTGCCAGCTCACCCCGAGGGGCACAGGGGAATTCACCCCTCCACTTT
TRBJ2-1 | . | TRBV25-1 | TRBD2 | CASSSPRGLDSTYNEQFF | TGTGCCAGCAGTAGTCCTCGGGGACTAGATTCTACCTACAATGAGCAGTTCTTC
TRBJ1-4 | . | TRBV6-7 | . | CASTYRGGAAEKLFF | TGTGCCAGCACCTACCGGGGGGGCGCCGCTGAAAAACTGTTTTTT
TRBJ1-3 | few | TRBV6-5 | . | CASSYGLGRAENF | TGTGCCAGCAGTTACGGTCTAGGCAGGGCCGAAAATTTT
TRBJ1-4 | . | TRBV6-5 | TRBD1 | CASSPRQGTEKLFF | TGTGCCAGCAGTCCTCGACAGGGGACTGAAAAACTGTTTTTT
TRBJ1-5 | . | TRBV7-2 | TRBD1 | CASRATGGGNQPQHF | TGTGCCAGCAGGGCCACAGGGGGAGGCAATCAGCCCCAGCATTTT
TRBJ1-4 | . | TRBV3-1/TRBV3-2 | . | CASSRQSLGATNEKLFF | TGTGCCAGCAGCCGACAGTCCCTCGGTGCAACTAATGAAAAACTGTTTTTT
TRBJ2-7 | . | TRBV4-3 | TRBD1 | CASSKGAGGVYEQYF | TGCGCTTCATCCAAGGGGGCAGGGGGCGTCTACGAGCAGTACTTC
TRBJ1-5 | . | TRBV19 | . | CASSMGGLSNQPQHF | TGTGCCAGTAGTATGGGAGGGCTCAGCAATCAGCCCCAGCATTTT
TRBJ1-2 | . | TRBV18 | TRBD1 | CASSATQGLANYGYTF | TGTGCCAGCTCAGCAACACAGGGGCTCGCTAACTATGGCTACACCTTC
TRBJ1-2 | . | TRBV15 | . | CATSSWTGPNYGYTF | TGTGCCACCAGCAGTTGGACTGGTCCGAACTATGGCTACACCTTC
TRBJ1-1 | . | TRBV27 | TRBD1 | CARPDRALALASTEAFF | TGTGCCAGGCCCGACAGGGCCCTTGCCCTTGCCTCTACTGAAGCTTTCTTT
TRBJ2-5 | . | TRBV6-5 | TRBD2 | CASSLLAEETQYF | TGTGCCAGCAGCTTACTAGCGGAAGAGACCCAGTACTTC